This T cell receptor (beta chain) was obtained from a study of OX40 agonist ivuxolimab in advanced cancers. About the research overall: Dose-escalation patients' cancers were hepatocellular carcinoma, melanoma, renal cell or head and neck cancer.

V shed 3 bases, J shed 8 bases, and the junction held 12 bases outside the gene matches. This CDR3 comprises 15 residues. Germline V gene lookup returns CDR1 LNHDA and CDR2 SQIVND (reference sequence). In regard to this clone: The antigen is unknown.

Study-wide results and caveats: Average numbers of expanded clones were greater in CD8+ T cells than in CD4+. Doses of 0.1 to 3.0 mg/kg were accompanied by clonal expansion of CD4+ and CD8+ blood T cells by week 6.

Generated by immunoSEQ multiplex PCR, the TCRdb table keeps only in-frame clones and is missing some. The sample holds tens of thousands of clones, more than 70% seen once. The chain combines TRBV19 with TRBJ1-2; 7 bases fit TRBD1. The sequence was obtained from an adult with an advanced solid tumor such as melanoma, head and neck, liver or kidney cancer. This sample comprised CD4+ or CD8+ T cells sorted from blood, obtained in a trial of the OX40 agonist ivuxolimab. The CDR3 here is CASSIMGQSSRGYTF. The CDR3 DNA sequence: TGTGCCAGTAGTATTATGGGACAGTCATCACGAGGCTACACCTTC. The full variable domain, completed using reference TRBV19 and TRBJ1-2, is DGGITQSPKYLFRKEGQNVTLSCEQNLNHDAMYWYRQDPGQGLRLIYYSQIVNDFQKGDIAEGYSVSREKKESFPLTVTSAQKNPTAFYLCASSIMGQSSRGYTFGSGTRLTVV.